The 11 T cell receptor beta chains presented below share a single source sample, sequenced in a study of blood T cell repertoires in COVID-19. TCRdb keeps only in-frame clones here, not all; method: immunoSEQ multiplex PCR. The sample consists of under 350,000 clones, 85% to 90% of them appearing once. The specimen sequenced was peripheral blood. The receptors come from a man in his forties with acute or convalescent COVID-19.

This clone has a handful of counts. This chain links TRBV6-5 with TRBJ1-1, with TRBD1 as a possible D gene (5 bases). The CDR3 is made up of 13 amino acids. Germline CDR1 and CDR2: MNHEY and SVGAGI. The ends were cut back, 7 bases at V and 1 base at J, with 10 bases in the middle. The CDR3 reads CASTFTGNTEAFF. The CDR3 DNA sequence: TGTGCCAGCACCTTCACAGGGAACACTGAAGCTTTCTTT.

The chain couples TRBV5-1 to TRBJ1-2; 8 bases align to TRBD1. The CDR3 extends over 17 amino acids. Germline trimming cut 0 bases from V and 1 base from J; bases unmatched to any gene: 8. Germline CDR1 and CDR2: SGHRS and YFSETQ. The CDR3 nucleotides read TGCGCCAGCAGCTTGGCCCGAACAGGGGGAGGTAACTATGGCTACACCTTC. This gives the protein CASSLARTGGGNYGYTF.

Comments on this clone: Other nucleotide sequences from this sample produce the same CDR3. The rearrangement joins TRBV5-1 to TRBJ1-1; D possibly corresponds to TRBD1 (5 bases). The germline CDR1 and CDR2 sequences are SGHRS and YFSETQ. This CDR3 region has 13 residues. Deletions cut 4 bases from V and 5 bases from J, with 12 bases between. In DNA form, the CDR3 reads TGCGCCAGCAGCCTCGTAGGGGATACTGAAGCTTTCTTT. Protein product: CASSLVGDTEAFF.

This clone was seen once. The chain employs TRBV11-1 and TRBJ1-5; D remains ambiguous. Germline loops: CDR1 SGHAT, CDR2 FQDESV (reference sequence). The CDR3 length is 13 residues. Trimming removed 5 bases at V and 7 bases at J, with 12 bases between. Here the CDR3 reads CASSAGPTQPQHF. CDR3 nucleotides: TGTGCCAGCAGCGCAGGCCCCACCCAGCCCCAGCATTTT. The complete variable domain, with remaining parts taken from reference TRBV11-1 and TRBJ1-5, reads EAEVAQSPRYKITEKSQAVAFWCDPISGHATLYWYRQILGQGPELLVQFQDESVVDDSQLPKDRFSAERLKGVDSTLKIQPAELGDSAMYLCASSAGPTQPQHFGDGTRLSIL.

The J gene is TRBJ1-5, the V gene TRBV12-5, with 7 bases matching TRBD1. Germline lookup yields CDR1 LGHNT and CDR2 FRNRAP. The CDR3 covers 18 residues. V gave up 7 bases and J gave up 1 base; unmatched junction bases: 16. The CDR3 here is CASAPGWIGTASNQPQHF. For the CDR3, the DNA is TGTGCTAGTGCCCCTGGCTGGATCGGGACAGCGAGCAATCAGCCCCAGCATTTT.

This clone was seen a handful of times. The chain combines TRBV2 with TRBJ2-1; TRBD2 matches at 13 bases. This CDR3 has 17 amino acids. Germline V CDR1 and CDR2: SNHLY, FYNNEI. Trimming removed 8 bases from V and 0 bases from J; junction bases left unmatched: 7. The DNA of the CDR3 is TGTGCCAGCCGCGGACTAGCGGGAGTTAGCTCCTACAATGAGCAGTTCTTC. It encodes CASRGLAGVSSYNEQFF.

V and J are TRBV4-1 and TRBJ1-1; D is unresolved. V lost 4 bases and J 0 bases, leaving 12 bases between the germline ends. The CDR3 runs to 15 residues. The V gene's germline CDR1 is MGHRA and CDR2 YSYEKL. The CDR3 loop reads CASSPDPRLNTEAFF. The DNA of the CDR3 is TGCGCCAGCAGCCCCGACCCGCGGTTGAACACTGAAGCTTTCTTT.

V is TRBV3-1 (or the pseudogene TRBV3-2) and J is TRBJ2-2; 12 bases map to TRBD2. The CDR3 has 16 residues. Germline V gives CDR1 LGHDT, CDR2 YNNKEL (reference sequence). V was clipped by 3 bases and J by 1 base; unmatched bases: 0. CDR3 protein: CASSQGLAGNTGELFF. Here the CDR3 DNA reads TGTGCCAGCAGCCAGGGACTAGCGGGGAACACCGGGGAGCTGTTTTTT.

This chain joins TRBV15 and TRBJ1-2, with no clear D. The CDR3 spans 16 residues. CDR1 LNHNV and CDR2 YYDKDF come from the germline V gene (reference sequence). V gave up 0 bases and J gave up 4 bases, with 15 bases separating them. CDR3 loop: CATSRDRQEGSYGYTF. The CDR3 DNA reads TGTGCCACCAGCAGAGATCGGCAGGAAGGTAGCTATGGCTACACCTTC. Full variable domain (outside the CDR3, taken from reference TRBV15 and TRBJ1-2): DAMVIQNPRYQVTQFGKPVTLSCSQTLNHNVMYWYQQKSSQAPKLLFHYYDKDFNNEADTPDNFQSRRPNTSFCFLDIRSPGLGDTAMYLCATSRDRQEGSYGYTFGSGTRLTVV.

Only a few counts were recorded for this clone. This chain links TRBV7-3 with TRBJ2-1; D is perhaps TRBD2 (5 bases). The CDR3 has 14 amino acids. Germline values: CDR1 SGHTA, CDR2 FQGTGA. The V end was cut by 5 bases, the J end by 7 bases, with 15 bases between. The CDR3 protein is CASSPEGSRNEQFF. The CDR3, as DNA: TGTGCCAGCAGCCCAGAGGGCTCGAGAAATGAGCAGTTCTTC.

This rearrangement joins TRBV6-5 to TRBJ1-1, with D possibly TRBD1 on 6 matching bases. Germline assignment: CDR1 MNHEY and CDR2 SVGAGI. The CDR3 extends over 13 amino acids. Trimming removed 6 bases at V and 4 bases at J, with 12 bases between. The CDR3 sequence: CASSSGELTEAFF. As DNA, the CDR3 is TGTGCCAGCAGCTCAGGGGAACTCACTGAAGCTTTCTTT.